Presented here are 23 T cell receptor beta chains from one specimen sequenced in a study of T cell responses to AZD1222 COVID-19 vaccine. The data were produced by immunoSEQ multiplex PCR, yet TCRdb's version contains in-frame clones alone and is incomplete. The sample has about 160,000 clones, roughly nine tenths seen once. The material was peripheral blood, obtained 28 days after the second AZD1222 dose. These receptors were taken from an adult who received the AZD1222 COVID-19 vaccine.

This chain links TRBV28 with TRBJ1-2, with a weak D call TRBD1 (6 bases). CDR3 length equals 15 residues. CDR1 and CDR2 from the germline V gene are MDHEN and SYDVKM. Deletions cut 4 bases from V and 8 bases from J, with 20 bases between. CDR3 nucleotides: TGTGCCAGCAGTTCCGGAACGCCGACAGGATCCGGCTACACCTTC. Its protein is CASSSGTPTGSGYTF.

The V gene is TRBV7-9, the J gene TRBJ1-1, with D possibly matching TRBD1 (6 bases). The CDR3 contains 14 residues. Per the germline V gene, CDR1 is SEHNR and CDR2 is FQNEAQ (reference sequence). V shed 2 bases and J shed 7 bases, with 14 bases lying between them. The CDR3 protein is CASSLSRGIHEAFF. The CDR3 region has the DNA TGTGCCAGCAGCTTATCCAGGGGAATTCATGAAGCTTTCTTT.

The rearrangement joins TRBV5-4 to TRBJ1-2; 9 nucleotides line up with TRBD1. This CDR3 comprises 15 residues. After removal of 5 bases from V and 5 bases from J, the junction contained 10 bases not matched to a gene. Germline CDR1 SGHNT, CDR2 YYREEE (reference sequence). CDR3 in amino acids: CASRPGQGVGYGYTF. CDR3 nucleotides: TGTGCCAGCAGACCGGGACAGGGTGTTGGGTATGGCTACACCTTC.

This rearrangement joins TRBV6-5 to TRBJ2-3; tentatively, D is TRBD2 (6 bases). The CDR3 is 15 amino acids. V dropped 7 bases and J dropped 2 bases, with 16 bases sitting between them. From germline, CDR1 is MNHEY and CDR2 SVGAGI. The CDR3 DNA is TGTGCCAGCACCGGCGGGGAGAGGTTCACAGATACGCAGTATTTT. As protein: CASTGGERFTDTQYF.

This chain connects TRBV7-2 to TRBJ2-2, with unresolved D. Germline V gene data show CDR1 as SGHTA and CDR2 as FQGNSA. Trimming cost V 0 bases and J 5 bases, with 13 bases left between them. The CDR3 sequence is 16 residues long. CDR3 region: CASSLASTAWTGELFF. CDR3 nucleotides: TGTGCCAGCAGCTTAGCTAGTACCGCGTGGACCGGGGAGCTGTTTTTT.

The chain links TRBV11-1 to TRBJ1-1, with unresolved D. Germline CDR1 and CDR2: SGHAT and FQDESV (reference sequence). This CDR3 has 15 amino acids. Deletions cut 2 bases from V and 3 bases from J, with 13 bases between. The CDR3 bases are TGTGCCAGCAGCTTATCAGGCAGAGCCTACACTGAAGCTTTCTTT. Amino acid sequence: CASSLSGRAYTEAFF.

V is TRBV12-3 or TRBV12-4 and J is TRBJ1-5; tentatively, D is TRBD1 (5 bases). Deletions cut 4 bases from V and 1 base from J, with 5 bases between. The CDR3 runs 13 residues. The CDR3 region has the DNA TGTGCCAGCAGTTGGGACAGCAATCAGCCCCAGCATTTT. It yields the protein CASSWDSNQPQHF.

The chain couples TRBV7-9 to TRBJ2-7; D assignment may be TRBD1 or TRBD2 (5 bases each). V was shortened by 10 bases and J by 2 bases, with 15 bases between the two germline ends. Germline V gene sequence: CDR1 SEHNR, CDR2 FQNEAQ (reference sequence). This CDR3 is 13 amino acids long. The CDR3 DNA is TGTGCCACCGTGGGGGACGGAACCTACGAGCAGTACTTC. It codes for CATVGDGTYEQYF.

The chain is built from TRBV30 and TRBJ1-5; possible D gene TRBD1, 6 bases. The CDR3 is 14 residues long. V shed 3 bases and J shed 7 bases, with 16 bases lying between them. CDR1 is GTSNPN, CDR2 SVGIG, per germline (reference sequence). The CDR3: CAWSGGGGLQPQHF. The CDR3 DNA follows: TGTGCCTGGAGCGGAGGGGGGGGGTTGCAGCCCCAGCATTTT.

V is TRBV5-6 and J is TRBJ2-7, with TRBD1 identical over 7 bases. With 4 bases clipped from V and 2 bases from J, the junction kept 9 bases outside the gene matches. From germline, CDR1 is SGHDT and CDR2 YYEEEE. The CDR3 contains 15 residues. CDR3 sequence reads: CASSSLRTGAYEQYF. The CDR3 coding sequence is TGTGCCAGCAGCAGCCTCCGGACAGGAGCCTACGAGCAGTACTTC.

The chain uses TRBV5-4 and TRBJ1-4, with D unresolved. In germline, CDR1 is SGHNT, CDR2 YYREEE (reference sequence). The CDR3 loop spans 14 amino acids. Deletions cut 0 bases from V and 0 bases from J, with 3 bases between. Here the CDR3 DNA reads TGTGCCAGCAGCTTGGGGGCAACTAATGAAAAACTGTTTTTT. This codes for CASSLGATNEKLFF.

As for this clone: The same CDR3 also results from other DNA sequences found in this sample. J is TRBJ1-1 and V is TRBV2, with D maybe TRBD1 (6 bases). The CDR3 is made up of 11 amino acids. The V end was cut by 8 bases, the J end by 5 bases, with 9 bases between. From germline, CDR1 is SNHLY and CDR2 FYNNEI. The CDR3 here is CASRGGTEAFF. The CDR3 bases are TGTGCCAGCCGAGGGGGGACTGAAGCTTTCTTT.

J is TRBJ2-1 and V is TRBV2, with 13 bases matching TRBD2. The V gene's germline CDR1 is SNHLY and CDR2 FYNNEI. The CDR3 length is 15 residues. V dropped 5 bases and J dropped 6; count of bases not matched to a gene: 4. CDR3 sequence reads: CASSWTSGRVNEQFF. The DNA of the CDR3 is TGTGCCAGCAGTTGGACTAGCGGGAGAGTCAATGAGCAGTTCTTC.

J is TRBJ1-6 and V is TRBV5-1, with 9 bases aligning to TRBD1. Trimming took 7 bases from V and 8 from J; bases not matched to a gene: 7. The CDR3 is made up of 14 amino acids. CDR1 is SGHRS and CDR2 is YFSETQ in the germline V gene. CDR3 region: CASPRDRDYSPLHF. The CDR3 bases are TGCGCCAGCCCCCGGGACAGGGATTATTCACCCCTCCACTTT.

This chain joins TRBV12-5 and TRBJ1-2, with TRBD1 as a possible D gene (6 bases). The CDR3 totals 16 residues. Germline CDR1 and CDR2: LGHNT and FRNRAP. Between the trimmed V and J ends, which lost 0 bases and 6 bases, there was a span of 17 bases. The CDR3 loop reads CASGLVLGAAPHGYTF. DNA of the CDR3: TGTGCTAGTGGTTTGGTTTTGGGGGCTGCTCCTCATGGCTACACCTTC.

The V and J genes are TRBV29-1 and TRBJ1-2; TRBD1 is a possible D gene (6 bases). The CDR3 covers 13 residues. CDR1 SQVTM and CDR2 ANQGSEA come from the germline V gene. Trimming removed 4 bases from V and 2 bases from J, with 11 bases in between. The CDR3 loop reads CSVGTDPNYGYTF. The CDR3, as DNA: TGCAGCGTTGGGACAGATCCCAACTATGGCTACACCTTC.

This chain uses TRBV7-6 with TRBJ2-5; D ambiguous. The CDR3 loop spans 13 amino acids. V gave up 0 bases and J gave up 5 bases, with 7 bases separating them. Germline CDR1 is SGHVS and CDR2 is FNYEAQ. CDR3 loop: CASSLAVKETQYF. CDR3 nucleotide sequence: TGTGCCAGCAGCTTAGCGGTCAAGGAGACCCAGTACTTC.

The genes are TRBV27 and TRBJ1-5; 8 nucleotides match TRBD1. The germline gives CDR1 MNHEY, CDR2 SMNVEV (reference sequence). V lost 6 bases to trimming and J lost 1 base; unmatched junction nucleotides: 5. The length of the CDR3 is 15 residues. CDR3 bases: TGTGCCAGCAGGCCAACAGGGGGAAGCAATCAGCCCCAGCATTTT. Its translation is CASRPTGGSNQPQHF.

The J gene is TRBJ1-1, the V gene TRBV5-4; 10 bases line up with TRBD1. Germline CDR1 SGHNT, CDR2 YYREEE (reference sequence). The V and J ends lost 4 bases and 4 bases, in that order; junction bases with no gene match: 19. The CDR3 runs to 19 residues. CDR3 sequence reads: CASSTLPGQGIFGVTEAFF. CDR3 DNA sequence: TGTGCCAGCAGCACCCTGCCGGGACAGGGGATTTTTGGGGTCACTGAAGCTTTCTTT.

This clone appeared once. In DNA form, the CDR3 reads TGTGCCAGTAGTTTTATCGGGGGTGCCTCCCCTCCAACTAATGAAAAACTGTTTTTT. This translates into CASSFIGGASPPTNEKLFF. The V call is TRBV19, the J call TRBJ1-4; D perhaps matches TRBD1 (5 bases). Germline loops: CDR1 LNHDA, CDR2 SQIVND (reference sequence). V was clipped by 5 bases and J by 0 bases, with 22 bases between them. CDR3 length equals 19 residues. Variable domain in full (rest from reference TRBV19 and TRBJ1-4): DGGITQSPKYLFRKEGQNVTLSCEQNLNHDAMYWYRQDPGQGLRLIYYSQIVNDFQKGDIAEGYSVSREKKESFPLTVTSAQKNPTAFYLCASSFIGGASPPTNEKLFFGSGTQLSVL.

This chain joins TRBV9 and TRBJ1-4; D is uncertain. Germline V lookup: CDR1 SGDLS, CDR2 YYNGEE. The CDR3 has 12 residues. With 4 bases removed from V and 7 bases from J, the gap between germline ends came to 8 bases. CDR3 bases: TGTGCCAGCAGCCAGCTAGGTGAAAAACTGTTTTTT. Its translation is CASSQLGEKLFF.

The rearrangement uses TRBV6-2 or TRBV6-3 and TRBJ2-7; perhaps TRBD1 as D (6 bases). The germline V gene encodes CDR1 MNHEY and CDR2 SVGEGT. The ends were cut back, 0 bases at V and 7 bases at J, with 19 bases in the middle. The CDR3 runs 16 residues. For the CDR3, the DNA is TGTGCCAGCAGTTACTCGATATCCGGGACATGGGGGGAGCAGTACTTC. Translation: CASSYSISGTWGEQYF.

The chain couples TRBV18 to TRBJ2-3; D gene uncertain. The length of the CDR3 is 15 residues. Germline CDR1 is KGHSH and CDR2 is LQKENI. Trimming took off 3 bases at V and 2 bases at J, with 12 bases between the two ends. CDR3 nucleotide sequence: TGTGCCAGCTCACCTCCCTCCACCAACACAGATACGCAGTATTTT. Amino acid sequence: CASSPPSTNTDTQYF.